This note documents a single T cell receptor beta chain sequence. This entry belongs to a study of blood T cell repertoires in COVID-19. Study background: Recovered participants had two consecutive negative NP/OP PCR tests, healthcare professional clearance, or symptom resolution.

Unmatched junction bases numbered 9, after V lost 2 bases and J lost 5 bases. Germline CDR1 is SEHNR and CDR2 is FQNEAQ (reference sequence). The CDR3 has 17 residues. TCRdb keeps only in-frame clones here, not all; method: immunoSEQ multiplex PCR. In the table there are a few hundred thousand clones, around 87% of which are singletons. This sequence joins TRBV7-9 and TRBJ1-5; 10 nucleotides match TRBD1. Source material: PBMCs or T cells enriched from blood (not recorded which). The sequence derives from a man aged 35-49 years in a cohort exposed to, infected with or recovered from COVID-19 (not recorded which). CDR3 nucleotide sequence: TGTGCCAGCAGCTTATTTGGTATTGGGACAGGGGATCAGCCCCAGCATTTT. Amino acids: CASSLFGIGTGDQPQHF. Combining the CDR3 with reference TRBV7-9 and TRBJ1-5 gives the whole variable domain DTGVSQNPRHKITKRGQNVTFRCDPISEHNRLYWYRQTLGQGPEFLTYFQNEAQLEKSRLLSDRFSAERPKGSFSTLEIQRTEQGDSAMYLCASSLFGIGTGDQPQHFGDGTRLSIL.